This T cell receptor (beta chain) was sequenced during a study of blood T cell repertoires in COVID-19. Study as a whole: Specimens from acute and convalescent COVID-19 originated in the United States, Italy and Spain. Sample material is recorded as cDNA or gDNA derived from T cells, B-cell-depleted T cells, or PBMCs.

Authors' processing steps: Scientists estimated how many nucleated cells there were by amplifying reference gene primers. Sequencing used immunoSEQ multiplex PCR; TCRdb keeps in-frame clones, though not all of them. D and trimming were read from the DNA, whereas the V and J calls and clone size are those reported in that table. The sample lists just over 300,000 clones, 89% occurring once. While infection was still active, Seattle patients were enrolled and then followed longitudinally. The length of the CDR3 is 14 residues. Trimming shortened V by 9 bases and J by 4 bases, and 15 bases separated the two germline ends. Germline CDR1 is LNHDA and CDR2 is SQIVND (reference sequence).

This rearrangement joins TRBV19 to TRBJ1-4; a possible D gene is TRBD1 (5 bases). The TCR was taken from a young woman with COVID-19, enrolled during active disease. Sequenced: peripheral blood. CDR3 DNA sequence: TGTGCCAGAGAAGTCACAGGTAATAATGAAAAACTGTTTTTT. This sequence encodes CAREVTGNNEKLFF.